The following is a T cell receptor beta chain sequence with its context. As yet, its antigen is unknown. Primers included in the PCR were 60 Vbeta and 13 Jbeta primers. Sequencing used immunoSEQ multiplex PCR; TCRdb keeps in-frame clones, though not all of them. The repertoire table contains some 48,000 clones. The sample is drawn from a study of cytomegalovirus exposure and HLA in healthy donors. Study as a whole: Ancestry clustering placed around 81% of a few hundred genotyped donors in the Caucasian-associated cluster. Study findings and constraints: Among the sequence variants, a highly shared cluster was likely an artifact of sequencing.

Germline V gene data show CDR1 as MGHRA and CDR2 as YSYEKL. Trimming cost V 0 bases and J 7 bases; bases outside gene matches: 5. The CDR3 loop spans 16 amino acids. Healthy people donating bone marrow made up the donors. Nominally healthy donors were sampled, though unrecorded immune exposures were likely. J is TRBJ1-6 and V is TRBV4-1; 8 bases fit TRBD1. This clonotype was sampled from a male donor in good health and CMV-seropositive. Sequences were obtained from PBMCs. The CDR3 spells CASSQDQGASNSPLHF. The CDR3 DNA sequence: TGCGCCAGCAGCCAAGATCAGGGGGCTAGCAATTCACCCCTCCACTTT.